The rows below give T cell receptor beta chains drawn from one sample of a study of memory CD4+ T cells and cytomegalovirus serostatus. Profiled with immunoSEQ multiplex PCR; TCRdb holds only in-frame clones, not every one. The sample records about 61,000 clones, 60% to 85% being singletons. The sequenced material came from memory CD4+ T cells from blood. The receptor source for this set is an adult in good health and CMV-seronegative. Some clones in this sample may be carry-over from other donors' samples. Each CDR3 is given with its conserved first and last residue. The D gene is left open where the match is weak. A row's size may be missing; if present it is once, few, many or a size class.

abundance	d_gene	v_gene	j_gene	CDR3nt	CDR3aa
.	TRBD1	TRBV10-3	TRBJ2-7	TGTGCCAGCAGTTCCGGTCTAGGACAGGGGTTCTACGAGCAGTACTTC	CASSSGLGQGFYEQYF
once	.	TRBV18	TRBJ1-5	TGTGCCAGCTCCCCGGGGGGGTATAGCAATCAGCCCCAGCATTTT	CASSPGGYSNQPQHF
.	TRBD1	TRBV6-1	TRBJ1-5	TGTGCCAGCAGGGGGACAGTTAGTAGCAATCAGCCCCAGCATTTT	CASRGTVSSNQPQHF
.	TRBD2	TRBV11-3	TRBJ2-3	TGTGCCAGCAGCTCTGGACTAGCGGGGATAATGGATTTT	CASSSGLAGIMDF
.	.	TRBV4-3	TRBJ2-1	TGCGCCAGCGCTCTTGCGGGGGCCACCGCCTACAATGAGCAGTTCTTC	CASALAGATAYNEQFF
.	.	TRBV4-2	TRBJ1-5	TGTGCCAGCAGCCGATCCCCCCAGCCCTATCAGCCCCAGCATTTT	CASSRSPQPYQPQHF
.	.	TRBV6-1	TRBJ2-7	TGTGCCAGCGGGGCGGAGGGATCCTACGAGCAGTACTTC	CASGAEGSYEQYF
.	.	TRBV6-4	TRBJ2-7	TGTGCCAGCAGTTACCTCACGGGTGAAACCTACGAGCAGTACTTC	CASSYLTGETYEQYF
once	TRBD1	TRBV28	TRBJ1-2	TGTGCCAGCAGTCCAGGGGGCGGGAATGGCTACACCTTC	CASSPGGGNGYTF
.	TRBD1	TRBV29-1	TRBJ2-4	TGCAGCGTCCGACAGGGGACCAAAAACATTCAGTACTTC	CSVRQGTKNIQYF
.	.	TRBV7-9	TRBJ1-1	TGTGCCAGCAGCTTAGCGCGGGGATGGACTGAAGCTTTCTTT	CASSLARGWTEAFF
.	.	TRBV6-5	TRBJ2-7	TGTGCCAGCAGTTACGGAAACAGCGCCTACGAGCAGTACTTC	CASSYGNSAYEQYF
.	.	TRBV30	TRBJ1-1	TGTGCCTGGAGGGGTGCAAGGACTGGGGCTTTCTTT	CAWRGARTGAFF
.	TRBD1	TRBV27	TRBJ1-6	TGTGCCAGCAGACTAGACAGGGATTATAATTCACCCCTCCACTTT	CASRLDRDYNSPLHF
.	.	TRBV28	TRBJ1-3	TGTGCCAGCAGTTTAGGGGGGAAGACCCCCATATATTTT	CASSLGGKTPIYF
.	TRBD1	TRBV5-6	TRBJ2-7	TGTGCCAGCAGCTTGGTGGAACAGGGGCCAACCCACGAGCAGTACTTC	CASSLVEQGPTHEQYF
.	.	TRBV5-1	TRBJ2-4	TGCGCCAGCAGCTTGGTTGGGATTGACATTCAGTACTTC	CASSLVGIDIQYF
.	.	TRBV5-5	TRBJ1-5	TGTGCCAGCAGCTTGGATTTAGCTTATCAGCCCCAGCATTTT	CASSLDLAYQPQHF
.	TRBD2	TRBV4-1	TRBJ2-1	TGCGCCAGCAGCCAGAGCGGGATAGCGGACAACAATGAGCAGTTCTTC	CASSQSGIADNNEQFF
.	.	TRBV28	TRBJ1-5	TGTGCCAGCAGTTTATGGGACACCGGCAATCAGCCCCAGCATTTT	CASSLWDTGNQPQHF
.	.	TRBV6-6	TRBJ2-3	TGTGCCAGCAGCTTGGACCTATTTGGTACGCAGTATTTT	CASSLDLFGTQYF
.	.	TRBV30	TRBJ1-1	TGTGCCTGGAGGTACTCATCCCAAGCTTTCTTT	CAWRYSSQAFF
.	.	TRBV6-1	TRBJ2-5	TGTGCCAGCGGGGTCGGGGTCCAAGAGACCCAGTACTTC	CASGVGVQETQYF
few	.	TRBV19	TRBJ1-1	TGTGCCAGTTCAGACAGCATGAACACTGAAGCTTTCTTT	CASSDSMNTEAFF
.	.	TRBV7-9	TRBJ1-6	TGTGCCAGCAGCTCAGAACAGCCAGATTCACCCCTCCACTTT	CASSSEQPDSPLHF
.	.	TRBV5-4	TRBJ2-2	TGTGCCAGCAGCTTGTGGTTGTCGCGGGGAGCGAACACCGGGGAGCTGTTTTTT	CASSLWLSRGANTGELFF
.	TRBD2	TRBV27	TRBJ2-1	TGTGCCAGCAGTTTCAGGGGTTGGACTAGCGGCCACAATGAGCAGTTCTTC	CASSFRGWTSGHNEQFF
.	TRBD1	TRBV7-2	TRBJ2-3	TGTGCCAGCAGCTCCAGACAGGGAAATAGCATAGATACGCAGTATTTT	CASSSRQGNSIDTQYF
.	.	TRBV5-1	TRBJ2-7	TGCGCCAGCAGCTTTCTCAGCGGCCAACGGGAGCAGTACTTC	CASSFLSGQREQYF
.	.	TRBV5-6	TRBJ2-3	TGTGCCAGCAGCTTATCGTTTATCAATACGCAGTATTTT	CASSLSFINTQYF
.	.	TRBV7-2	TRBJ2-5	TGTGCCAGCAGCCAACAACAGGTCAAAGAGACCCAGTACTTC	CASSQQQVKETQYF
.	TRBD2	TRBV30	TRBJ2-1	TGTGCCTGGAGTGTTGGGGCGGGAGGGGCCGGTGAGCAGTTCTTC	CAWSVGAGGAGEQFF
few	.	TRBV11-2	TRBJ2-5	TGTGCCAGCAGCTTTGGGGAAGGGGGGCGAGTAGGAGAGACCCAGTACTTC	CASSFGEGGRVGETQYF
.	.	TRBV4-1	TRBJ2-5	TGCGCCAGCAGCCAAGACGGACAGTCGGAGGGGACCCAGTACTTC	CASSQDGQSEGTQYF
.	.	TRBV6-6	TRBJ1-1	TGTGCCAGCAGTTACGGCCTCGGGGGGGAAGCTTTCTTT	CASSYGLGGEAFF
.	.	TRBV4-3	TRBJ2-5	TGCGCCAGCAGCCAAGATCGAGGGGGCCAAGAGACCCAGTACTTC	CASSQDRGGQETQYF
.	.	TRBV7-2	TRBJ2-2	TGTGCCAGCAGCCCCCAGATGCGGGAGCTGTTTTTT	CASSPQMRELFF
.	.	TRBV5-4	TRBJ1-4	TGTGCCAGCAGCTCTAAGTCCGGACGTGAAAAACTGTTTTTT	CASSSKSGREKLFF
once	.	TRBV4-1	TRBJ2-5	TGCGCCAGCAGCCAAGCAGGGTGGCAAGAGACCCAGTACTTC	CASSQAGWQETQYF
.	.	TRBV25-1	TRBJ2-2	TGTGCCAGCAGTGAATATTTCGGGGAGCTGTTTTTT	CASSEYFGELFF
.	.	TRBV9	TRBJ1-2	TGTGCCAGCAGCGTAGTTCCTGCTAACTATGGCTACACCTTC	CASSVVPANYGYTF
.	TRBD1	TRBV2	TRBJ1-4	TGTGCCAGCAGTTGGACAGGGTGGGGGGAAAAACTGTTTTTT	CASSWTGWGEKLFF
.	TRBD2	TRBV11-2	TRBJ2-1	TGTGCCAGCAGCTCCCTAGCGGGAGGGAGGGATGAGCAGTTCTTC	CASSSLAGGRDEQFF
.	.	TRBV5-6	TRBJ1-3	TGTGCCAGCAGCTTGGCTGAGAGGTATGGAAACACCATATATTTT	CASSLAERYGNTIYF
.	.	TRBV19	TRBJ1-5	TGTGCCAGTAGTATAGGCAGGAGTCGTGGGAATCAGCCCCAGCATTTT	CASSIGRSRGNQPQHF
once	.	TRBV2	TRBJ2-3	TGTGCCACCACGGCCTTGGACACGCAGTATTTT	CATTALDTQYF
.	.	TRBV28	TRBJ2-5	TGTGCCAGCAGTTTAGTGGCGAAAGAGACCCAGTACTTC	CASSLVAKETQYF
.	.	TRBV5-1	TRBJ2-2	TGCGCCAGCAGCTTGGCCTGGTCGGGCACCGGGGAGCTGTTTTTT	CASSLAWSGTGELFF
few	.	TRBV2	TRBJ2-3	TGTGCCAGCACCTCAGGTTGGAAAAGCACAGATACGCAGTATTTT	CASTSGWKSTDTQYF
.	.	TRBV7-6	TRBJ2-3	TGTGCCAGCACCCGACAGGTATCCACAGATACGCAGTATTTT	CASTRQVSTDTQYF
.	.	TRBV20-1	TRBJ1-2	TGCAGTGCTAGGGGCCAGGAAGGCTACACCTTC	CSARGQEGYTF
.	TRBD2	TRBV4-3	TRBJ2-2	TGCGCCAGCAGCCGATCACTAGCGGGAGTTTGGACCGGGGAGCTGTTTTTT	CASSRSLAGVWTGELFF
.	TRBD1	TRBV29-1	TRBJ2-3	TGCAGCGTTGACACAGGGGCAGATACGCAGTATTTT	CSVDTGADTQYF
.	TRBD2	TRBV11-1	TRBJ2-3	TGTGCCAGCAGCTTAGACCTAGCGGGAGATACGCAGTATTTT	CASSLDLAGDTQYF
.	TRBD1	TRBV5-1	TRBJ1-1	TGCGCCAGCAGCTTTGCCGGGGGACAGGGGTTCACTGAAGCTTTCTTT	CASSFAGGQGFTEAFF
once	.	TRBV7-9	TRBJ1-4	TGTGCCAGCAGCCCTTTCACCGGGGGGCTGGGTGAAAAACTGTTTTTT	CASSPFTGGLGEKLFF
.	.	TRBV7-8	TRBJ1-2	TGTGCCAGCAGCCTGAGCCAAACTAACTATGGCTACACCTTC	CASSLSQTNYGYTF
few	TRBD2	TRBV5-1	TRBJ2-5	TGCGCCAGCACCCTTCTAGCGGGACGGGAGACCCAGTACTTC	CASTLLAGRETQYF
once	TRBD1	TRBV11-2	TRBJ2-7	TGTGCCAGCAGCTTAATACGTTGGACAGGGACCTACGAGCAGTACTTC	CASSLIRWTGTYEQYF